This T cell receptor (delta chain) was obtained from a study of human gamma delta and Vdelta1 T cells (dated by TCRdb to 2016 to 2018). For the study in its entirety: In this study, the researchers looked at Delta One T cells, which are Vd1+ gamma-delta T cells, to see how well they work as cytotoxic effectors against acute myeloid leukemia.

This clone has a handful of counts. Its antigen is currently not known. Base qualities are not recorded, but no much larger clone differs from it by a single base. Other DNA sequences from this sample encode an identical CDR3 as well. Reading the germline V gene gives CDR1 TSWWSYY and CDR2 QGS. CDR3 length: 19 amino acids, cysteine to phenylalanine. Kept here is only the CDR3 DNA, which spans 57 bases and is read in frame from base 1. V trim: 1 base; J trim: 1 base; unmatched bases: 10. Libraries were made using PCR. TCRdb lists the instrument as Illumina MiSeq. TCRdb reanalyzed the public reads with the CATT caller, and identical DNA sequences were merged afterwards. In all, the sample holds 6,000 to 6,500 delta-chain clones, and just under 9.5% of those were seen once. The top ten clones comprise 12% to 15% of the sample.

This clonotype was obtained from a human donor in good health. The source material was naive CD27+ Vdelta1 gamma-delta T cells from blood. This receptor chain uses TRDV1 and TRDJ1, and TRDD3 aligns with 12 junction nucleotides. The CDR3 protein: CALGERKLTGGYRTDKLIF. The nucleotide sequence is TGTGCTCTTGGGGAACGCAAGCTTACTGGGGGATACCGCACCGATAAACTCATCTTT.